This TCR beta chain appears in the sequencing data of a study of beta chain features in type 1 diabetes. The whole isolated RNA underwent reverse transcription, so sequencing captured expressed TCRB transcripts. Libraries were prepared by immunoSEQ multiplex PCR; TCRdb keeps only in-frame clonotypes and omits some of them. The sample has about 150,000 clones; 10% are singletons. This clone was detected only a few times. Central memory, naive, regulatory and stem cell-like memory CD4+ cells were sorted by CD45RO/CCR7/CD25/CD127/CD95/CD27. V lost 1 base and J 3 bases, leaving 17 bases between the germline ends. This CDR3 contains 16 residues. From germline, CDR1 is SGHRS and CDR2 YFSETQ.

The rearrangement links TRBV5-1 to TRBJ2-7; perhaps TRBD1 as D (6 bases). Sequenced: naive CD4+ T cells from blood. This clonotype was sampled from a man younger than 35 in good health. The chain's CDR3 is CASSLFSQGIIYEQYF. CDR3 in DNA: TGCGCCAGCAGCTTGTTTAGCCAGGGGATTATCTACGAGCAGTACTTC.